This entry describes one T cell receptor (beta chain). This entry comes from a study of cytomegalovirus exposure and HLA in healthy donors. With 5 bases removed from V and 1 base from J, the gap between germline ends came to 9 bases. CDR1 and CDR2 from the germline V gene are MNHEY and SVGAGI. The CDR3 covers 14 residues. This table comes from immunoSEQ multiplex PCR, and its TCRdb copy is limited to in-frame clones, with some not included. The data show tens of thousands of clones, with 92% seen just once and 1.4% held by the top ten. The clonotype comes from a man aged 18 to 29 in good health and CMV-seronegative. Specimen: PBMCs. The chain is built from TRBV6-5 and TRBJ1-5, with a weak D call TRBD1 (6 bases). CDR3: CASSTGMSNQPQHF. The CDR3 DNA reads TGTGCCAGCAGTACAGGGATGAGCAATCAGCCCCAGCATTTT.